This TCR beta chain was identified during a study of OX40 agonist ivuxolimab in advanced cancers. General study results and limits: Some of the lowest clonal expansion was seen in partial responders at 0.1-3.0 mg/kg. Low normalized clonal expansion also occurred in some nonresponding patients.

Method: immunoSEQ multiplex PCR; TCRdb's copy keeps in-frame clones and lacks some. In the table there are around 50,000 clones, approximately 88% of which are singletons. As for this clone: The antigen is undetermined.

Germline CDR1 MGHRA, CDR2 YSYEKL. The CDR3 sequence is 16 residues long. The V end lost 3 bases, the J end lost 3 bases, and 15 bases lay between the germline ends. The sample consisted of CD4+ or CD8+ T cells sorted from blood, taken in a trial of the OX40 agonist ivuxolimab. The V call is TRBV4-1, the J call TRBJ2-1; tentatively, D is TRBD1 (6 bases). The sequence was collected from an adult with an advanced solid tumor such as melanoma, head and neck, liver or kidney cancer. The CDR3 loop reads CASSQTNMDSYNEQFF. The CDR3 DNA follows: TGCGCCAGCAGCCAGACAAATATGGACAGCTACAATGAGCAGTTCTTC.